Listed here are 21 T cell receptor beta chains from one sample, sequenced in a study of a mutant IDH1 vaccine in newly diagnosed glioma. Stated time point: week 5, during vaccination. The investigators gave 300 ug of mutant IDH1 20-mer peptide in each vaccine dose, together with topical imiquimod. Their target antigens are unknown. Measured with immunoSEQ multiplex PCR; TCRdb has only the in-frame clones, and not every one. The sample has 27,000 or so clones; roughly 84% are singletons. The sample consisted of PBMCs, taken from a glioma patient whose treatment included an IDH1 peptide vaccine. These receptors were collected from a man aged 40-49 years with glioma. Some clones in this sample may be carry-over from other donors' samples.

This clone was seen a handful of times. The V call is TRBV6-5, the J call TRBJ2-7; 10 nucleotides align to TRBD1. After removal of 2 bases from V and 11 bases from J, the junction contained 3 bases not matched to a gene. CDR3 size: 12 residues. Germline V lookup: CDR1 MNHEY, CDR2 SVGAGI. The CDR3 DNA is TGTGCCAGCAGTTACGGGACAGGGGTTGAGTACTTC. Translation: CASSYGTGVEYF.

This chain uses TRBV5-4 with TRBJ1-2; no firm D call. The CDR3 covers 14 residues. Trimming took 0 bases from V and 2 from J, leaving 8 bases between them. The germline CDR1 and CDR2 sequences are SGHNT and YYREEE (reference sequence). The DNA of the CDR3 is TGTGCCAGCAGCTTGGACGGGATAAACTATGGCTACACCTTC. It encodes CASSLDGINYGYTF.

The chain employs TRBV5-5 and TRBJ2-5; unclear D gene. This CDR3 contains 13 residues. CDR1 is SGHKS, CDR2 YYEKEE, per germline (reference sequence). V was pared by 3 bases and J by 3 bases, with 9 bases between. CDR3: CASSYAAEETQYF. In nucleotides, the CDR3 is TGTGCCAGCAGCTACGCGGCTGAAGAGACCCAGTACTTC.

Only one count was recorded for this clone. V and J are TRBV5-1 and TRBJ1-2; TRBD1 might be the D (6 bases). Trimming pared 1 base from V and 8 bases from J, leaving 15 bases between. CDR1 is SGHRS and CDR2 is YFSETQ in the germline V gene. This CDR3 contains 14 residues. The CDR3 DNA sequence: TGCGCCAGCAGCTTGTTGGACAGCCTGGAGGGCTACACCTTC. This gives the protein CASSLLDSLEGYTF. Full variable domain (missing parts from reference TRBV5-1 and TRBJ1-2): KAGVTQTPRYLIKTRGQQVTLSCSPISGHRSVSWYQQTPGQGLQFLFEYFSETQRNKGNFPGRFSGRQFSNSRSEMNVSTLELGDSALYLCASSLLDSLEGYTFGSGTRLTVV.

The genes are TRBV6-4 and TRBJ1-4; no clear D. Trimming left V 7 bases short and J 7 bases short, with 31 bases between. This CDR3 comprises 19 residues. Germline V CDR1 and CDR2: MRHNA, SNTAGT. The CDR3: CASIDGEAGCLRCPEKLFF. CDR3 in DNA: TGTGCCAGCATCGATGGGGAGGCAGGTTGTTTAAGATGTCCTGAAAAACTGTTTTTT.

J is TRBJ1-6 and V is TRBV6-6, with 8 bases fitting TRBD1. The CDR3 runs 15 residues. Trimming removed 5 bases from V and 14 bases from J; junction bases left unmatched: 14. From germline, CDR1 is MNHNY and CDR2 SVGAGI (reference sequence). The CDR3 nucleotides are TGTGCCAGCAGTCGACAGGGGCCCCCTATTGGGGCCCTCCACTTT. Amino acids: CASSRQGPPIGALHF.

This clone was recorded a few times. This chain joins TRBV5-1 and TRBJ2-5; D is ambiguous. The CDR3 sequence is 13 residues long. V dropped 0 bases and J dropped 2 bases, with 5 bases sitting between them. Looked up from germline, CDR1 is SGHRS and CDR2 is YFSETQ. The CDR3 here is CASSLGQQETQYF. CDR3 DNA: TGCGCCAGCAGCTTGGGGCAGCAAGAGACCCAGTACTTC. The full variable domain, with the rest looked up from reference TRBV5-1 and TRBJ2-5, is KAGVTQTPRYLIKTRGQQVTLSCSPISGHRSVSWYQQTPGQGLQFLFEYFSETQRNKGNFPGRFSGRQFSNSRSEMNVSTLELGDSALYLCASSLGQQETQYFGPGTRLLVL.

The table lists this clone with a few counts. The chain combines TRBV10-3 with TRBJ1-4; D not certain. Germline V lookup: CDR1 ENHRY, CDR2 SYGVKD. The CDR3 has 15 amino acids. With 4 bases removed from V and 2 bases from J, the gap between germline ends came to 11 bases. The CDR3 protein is CAISALRNTNEKLFF. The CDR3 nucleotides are TGTGCCATCAGTGCGTTACGGAACACTAATGAAAAACTGTTTTTT.

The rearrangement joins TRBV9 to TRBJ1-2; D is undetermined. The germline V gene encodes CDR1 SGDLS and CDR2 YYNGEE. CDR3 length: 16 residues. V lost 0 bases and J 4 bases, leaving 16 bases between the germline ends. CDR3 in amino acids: CASSVGQAPPFYGYTF. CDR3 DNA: TGTGCCAGCAGCGTAGGCCAGGCTCCCCCCTTCTATGGCTACACCTTC.

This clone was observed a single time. The CDR3 reads CASSPSTGGYENEQFF. Here the CDR3 DNA reads TGTGCCAGCAGCCCATCGACAGGGGGCTACGAAAATGAGCAGTTCTTC. This chain uses TRBV13 with TRBJ2-1; 10 bases map to TRBD1. CDR1 PRHDT and CDR2 FYEKMQ come from the germline V gene (reference sequence). V trimming: 5 bases; J trimming: 7 bases; junction bases outside the gene matches: 11. The CDR3 length is 16 residues.

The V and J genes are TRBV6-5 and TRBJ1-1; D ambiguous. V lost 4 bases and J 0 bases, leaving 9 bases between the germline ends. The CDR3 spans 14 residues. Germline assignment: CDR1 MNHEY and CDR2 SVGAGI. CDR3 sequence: CASSLRRMNTEAFF. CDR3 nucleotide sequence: TGTGCCAGCAGTTTGCGACGAATGAACACTGAAGCTTTCTTT.

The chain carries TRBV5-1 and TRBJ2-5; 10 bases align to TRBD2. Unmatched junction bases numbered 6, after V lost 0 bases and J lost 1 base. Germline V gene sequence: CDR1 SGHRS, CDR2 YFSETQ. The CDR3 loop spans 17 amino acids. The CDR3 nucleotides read TGCGCCAGCAGCTTGGATACTAGCGGGGTACTCCAAGAGACCCAGTACTTC. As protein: CASSLDTSGVLQETQYF.

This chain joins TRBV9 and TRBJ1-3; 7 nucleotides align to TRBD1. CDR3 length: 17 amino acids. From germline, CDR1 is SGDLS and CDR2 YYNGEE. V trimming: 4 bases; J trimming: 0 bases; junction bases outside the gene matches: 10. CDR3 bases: TGTGCCAGCAGCTTAAGGGGACAGCCCTACTCTGGAAACACCATATATTTT. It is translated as CASSLRGQPYSGNTIYF.

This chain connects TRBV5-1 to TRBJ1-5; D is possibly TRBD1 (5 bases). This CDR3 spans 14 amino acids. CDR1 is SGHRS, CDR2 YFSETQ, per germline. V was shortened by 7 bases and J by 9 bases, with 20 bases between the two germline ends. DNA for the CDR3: TGCGCCAGCGCCCCTGTCGGGACCTATTGGCCCCAGCATTTT. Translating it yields CASAPVGTYWPQHF.

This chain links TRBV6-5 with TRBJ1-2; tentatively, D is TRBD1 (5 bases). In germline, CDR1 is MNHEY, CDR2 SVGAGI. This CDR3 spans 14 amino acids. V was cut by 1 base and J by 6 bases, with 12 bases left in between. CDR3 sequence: CASSYWNSRDGYTF. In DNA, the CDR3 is TGTGCCAGCAGTTACTGGAACTCCAGGGATGGCTACACCTTC.

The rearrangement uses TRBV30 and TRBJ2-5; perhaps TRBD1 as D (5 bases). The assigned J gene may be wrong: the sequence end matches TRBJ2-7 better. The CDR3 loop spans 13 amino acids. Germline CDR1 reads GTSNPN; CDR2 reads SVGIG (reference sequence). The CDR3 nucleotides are TGTGCCTGGAGTGGTCAGGGTCCCTACGAGCAGTACTTC. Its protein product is CAWSGQGPYEQYF.

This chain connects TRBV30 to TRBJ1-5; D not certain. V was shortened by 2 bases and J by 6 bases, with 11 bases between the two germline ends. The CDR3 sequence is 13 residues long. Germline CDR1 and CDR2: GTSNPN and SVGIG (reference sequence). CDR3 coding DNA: TGTGCCTGGAGTCTAGGGTTGGCTCAGCCCCAGCATTTT. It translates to CAWSLGLAQPQHF.

The CDR3 nucleotides read TGTGCCAGCAGCGCCCCGGGGCCCCATACGCTGTTTTTT. It encodes CASSAPGPHTLFF. J is TRBJ2-2 and V is TRBV9; D is tentatively TRBD1 or TRBD2 (5 bases each). Trimming removed 3 bases from V and 13 bases from J, with 16 bases in between. The CDR3 contains 13 residues. Germline lookup yields CDR1 SGDLS and CDR2 YYNGEE.

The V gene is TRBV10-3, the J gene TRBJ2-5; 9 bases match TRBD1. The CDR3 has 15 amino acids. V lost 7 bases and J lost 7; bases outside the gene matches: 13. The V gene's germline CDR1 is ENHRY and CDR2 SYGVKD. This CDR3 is CAITKDRGGTTTQYF. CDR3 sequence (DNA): TGTGCCATCACCAAGGACAGGGGAGGCACCACGACCCAGTACTTC.

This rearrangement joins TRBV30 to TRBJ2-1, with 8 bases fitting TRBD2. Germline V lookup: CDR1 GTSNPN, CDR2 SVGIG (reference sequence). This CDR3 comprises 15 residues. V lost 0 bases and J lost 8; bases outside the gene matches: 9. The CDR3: CAWSVGPSGRDEQFF. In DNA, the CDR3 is TGTGCCTGGAGTGTCGGCCCTAGCGGGCGGGATGAGCAGTTCTTC.

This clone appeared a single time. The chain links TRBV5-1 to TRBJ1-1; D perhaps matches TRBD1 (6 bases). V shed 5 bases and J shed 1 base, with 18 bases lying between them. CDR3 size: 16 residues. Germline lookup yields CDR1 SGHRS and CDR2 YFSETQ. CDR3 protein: CASSYGGPNQNTEAFF. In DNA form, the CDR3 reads TGCGCCAGCAGTTATGGGGGGCCCAACCAGAACACTGAAGCTTTCTTT.